Below, 6 T cell receptor beta chains from the same sample are listed, as sequenced in a study of T-cell reconstitution after alpha-beta-depleted transplantation in children. Unique molecular identifiers were used in preparing the TCRbeta library. MiXCR, run by TCRdb on the PCR reads, gives a single entry per CDR3 protein. In the table there are approximately 510,000 distinct CDR3 sequences, 18% of which are singletons. This material consisted of PBMCs from the stem cell graft donor, taken from the stem cell graft. The receptors stem from a human donor who donated a stem cell graft to a child with acute lymphoblastic leukemia.

There are a few counts of this clonotype. The DNA of the CDR3 is TGCAGTGCCGGCGGAGGAGAGGGCTTGATTAAGTATTTT. Amino acids: CSAGGGEGLIKYF. The chain joins TRBV20-1 to TRBJ2-3; possible D gene TRBD2, 5 bases. Germline V CDR1 and CDR2: DFQATT, SNEGSKA (reference sequence). The CDR3 contains 13 residues. V shed 6 bases and J shed 13 bases, with 23 bases lying between them.

This clonotype showed up just a few times. The chain couples TRBV5-1 to TRBJ2-7; no definite D call. The V and J ends lost 5 bases and 0 bases respectively, with 12 bases between them. The CDR3 consists of 14 residues. Germline lookup yields CDR1 SGHRS and CDR2 YFSETQ. The CDR3 here is CASSWTASSYEQYF. The CDR3 DNA reads as TGCGCCAGCAGTTGGACCGCGAGCTCCTACGAGCAGTACTTC.

This clonotype occurred a few times. The J gene is TRBJ2-4, the V gene TRBV12-3 or TRBV12-4; 8 bases are a match to TRBD1. This CDR3 contains 14 residues. V shed 7 bases, J shed 4 bases, and the junction held 6 bases outside the gene matches. CDR3 in amino acids: CASTDRQGKNIQYF. The CDR3 nucleotides read TGTGCCAGCACCGATAGACAGGGGAAAAACATTCAGTACTTC.

The gene calls are TRBV6-1 and TRBJ2-7; 10 nucleotides match TRBD2. Trimming cost V 6 bases and J 5 bases; bases outside gene matches: 4. CDR1 is MNHNS and CDR2 is SASEGT in the germline V gene. There are 13 residues in the CDR3. In DNA form, the CDR3 reads TGTGCCAGCAGCGGGACTAGCGCGGACGAGCAGTACTTC. It yields the protein CASSGTSADEQYF.

V is TRBV19 and J is TRBJ2-7; 9 bases are shared with TRBD1. The V and J ends lost 4 bases and 2 bases, in that order; junction bases with no gene match: 9. CDR1 and CDR2 from the germline V gene are LNHDA and SQIVND (reference sequence). The CDR3 covers 16 residues. The CDR3 loop reads CASSTIGTGYPYEQYF. CDR3 coding DNA: TGTGCCAGTAGTACCATAGGGACAGGGTACCCCTACGAGCAGTACTTC.

The chain recombines TRBV5-1 with TRBJ2-7; 10 bases match TRBD1. The V and J ends lost 1 base and 5 bases, in that order; junction bases with no gene match: 3. This CDR3 is 14 amino acids long. CDR1 SGHRS and CDR2 YFSETQ come from the germline V gene. Here the CDR3 reads CASSLRDRGNEQYF. As DNA, the CDR3 is TGCGCCAGCAGCTTGAGGGACAGGGGTAACGAGCAGTACTTC.